This passage covers 7 T cell receptor beta chains from one sample sequenced in a study of CD8 T cells in Susac syndrome. RNA was extracted with the RNeasy kit, and a quantity of roughly 0.45 to 1 ug was reverse transcribed using random hexamers. MiXCR was run by TCRdb on the immunoSEQ multiplex PCR reads, yielding one entry per CDR3 protein. The repertoire holds about 300,000 distinct CDR3 sequences, with 75% to 85% as singletons. Sequencing used CD8+ T cells from PBMCs. All receptors come from a human donor with multiple sclerosis.

This chain links TRBV28 with TRBJ2-5, with TRBD1 as a possible D gene (6 bases). The CDR3 extends over 17 amino acids. V was shortened by 3 bases and J by 4 bases, with 21 bases between the two germline ends. From germline, CDR1 is MDHEN and CDR2 SYDVKM. CDR3 bases: TGTGCCAGCAGTTTCATAAGGGGGAGTATTAATGGAGAGACCCAGTACTTC. Translation gives CASSFIRGSINGETQYF. The full variable domain, with the rest looked up from reference TRBV28 and TRBJ2-5, is DVKVTQSSRYLVKRTGEKVFLECVQDMDHENMFWYRQDPGLGLRLIYFSYDVKMKEKGDIPEGYSVSREKKERFSLILESASTNQTSMYLCASSFIRGSINGETQYFGPGTRLLVL.

This clonotype was seen only once. The chain uses TRBV7-9 and TRBJ2-7; D remains unclear. The CDR3 extends over 15 amino acids. Trimming removed 5 bases at V and 1 base at J, with 15 bases between. Germline loops: CDR1 SEHNR, CDR2 FQNEAQ (reference sequence). In nucleotides, the CDR3 is TGTGCCAGCAGCGGCAGCCGGACCTTATCCTACGAGCAGTACTTC. Amino acids: CASSGSRTLSYEQYF.

The chain has TRBV30 and TRBJ2-7; D may correspond to TRBD1 or TRBD2 (5 bases each). Germline V gives CDR1 GTSNPN, CDR2 SVGIG (reference sequence). This CDR3 contains 15 residues. V lost 2 bases and J 0 bases, leaving 14 bases between the germline ends. CDR3 in DNA: TGTGCCTGGAGTATCGGGACCGATCCCTCCTACGAGCAGTACTTC. Translation: CAWSIGTDPSYEQYF.

This clonotype was seen only once. V usage is TRBV7-9 and J usage is TRBJ2-5, with D tentatively TRBD1 or TRBD2 (6 bases each). The V and J ends lost 5 bases and 4 bases respectively, with 20 bases between them. The germline CDR1 and CDR2 sequences are SEHNR and FQNEAQ (reference sequence). The CDR3 runs 16 residues. CDR3 protein: CASSDSRGPFRETQYF. In nucleotides, the CDR3 is TGTGCCAGCAGCGATTCCCGGGGGCCCTTTAGAGAGACCCAGTACTTC.

To note about this clonotype: An end of the junction differs from the germline gene, which may be a read error. CDR3 region: CASSYHSTPPSDEQYF. Here the CDR3 DNA reads TGTGCCAGCAGTTACCACAGTACTCCCCCCTCCGACGAGCAGTACTTC. This chain joins TRBV5-5 and TRBJ2-7; the D is unclear. The germline V gene encodes CDR1 SGHKS and CDR2 YYEKEE (reference sequence). This CDR3 is 16 amino acids long.

This chain connects TRBV5-4 to TRBJ1-1, with D uncertain. The V end was cut by 4 bases, the J end by 2 bases, with 15 bases between. CDR1 and CDR2 from the germline V gene are SGHNT and YYREEE (reference sequence). The CDR3 contains 15 residues. CDR3 sequence (DNA): TGTGCCAGCAGCGAGCTATGGGTTTCAAACACTGAAGCTTTCTTT. Translating it yields CASSELWVSNTEAFF.

This clonotype is a singleton in its sample. The chain employs TRBV14 and TRBJ2-7; D perhaps matches TRBD1 (6 bases). Trimming took off 4 bases at V and 6 bases at J, with 10 bases between the two ends. CDR1 and CDR2 (germline): SGHDN, FVKESK. The length of the CDR3 is 12 residues. For the CDR3, the DNA is TGTGCCAGCAGCCCTAGGGGGAGCGAGCAGTACTTC. It encodes CASSPRGSEQYF.